The 25 T cell receptor beta chains presented below share a single source sample, sequenced in a study of shared clonotypes between healthy human individuals (dated by TCRdb to about 2020). Preparation of the library involved the immunoSEQ multiplex PCR assay. TCRdb holds this immuneACCESS table with in-frame rearrangements only. Some clones are missing; in checked studies, unresolved V genes explain under half, and the rest has no known cause. The sample records 450,000 to 600,000 clones, less than 85% of which are singletons. Together, the top ten hold 13% of the sample. The sample consisted of PBMCs. The origin of the receptors is a middle-aged woman in good health. Some clones in this sample may be carry-over from other donors' samples.

This clone was recorded a few times. The chain couples TRBV6-1 to TRBJ2-7; 11 positions agree with TRBD1. CDR1 is MNHNS, CDR2 SASEGT, per germline. This CDR3 has 17 amino acids. J gave up 1 base and V 4 bases, and 9 bases lay outside the gene matches. The CDR3 here is CASSGDWTGGFSYEQYF. CDR3 nucleotides: TGTGCCAGCAGTGGAGATTGGACAGGGGGCTTTTCCTACGAGCAGTACTTC.

V usage is TRBV27 and J usage is TRBJ2-5; D ambiguous. The J call may not be correct, given that the DNA end is closer to TRBJ2-7. There are 15 residues in the CDR3. Germline V gene sequence: CDR1 MNHEY, CDR2 SMNVEV (reference sequence). CDR3 region: CASSITGPRDYEQYF. In DNA form, the CDR3 reads TGTGCCAGCAGTATCACCGGCCCAAGGGACTACGAGCAGTACTTC.

This chain links TRBV7-9 with TRBJ2-7, with 8 bases matching TRBD2. V lost 3 bases, J lost 7 bases, and 2 bases stayed unmatched. The CDR3 spans 12 residues. Germline lookup yields CDR1 SEHNR and CDR2 FQNEAQ (reference sequence). CDR3 amino acids: CASSFGTREQYF. CDR3 DNA sequence: TGTGCCAGCAGCTTCGGGACTAGGGAGCAGTACTTC. Based on the CDR3 plus reference TRBV7-9 and TRBJ2-7, the full variable domain is DTGVSQNPRHKITKRGQNVTFRCDPISEHNRLYWYRQTLGQGPEFLTYFQNEAQLEKSRLLSDRFSAERPKGSFSTLEIQRTEQGDSAMYLCASSFGTREQYFGPGTRLTVT.

V and J are TRBV29-1 and TRBJ2-7; D gene uncertain. The germline gives CDR1 SQVTM, CDR2 ANQGSEA. Between the trimmed V and J ends, which lost 7 bases and 4 bases, there was a span of 8 bases. The CDR3 loop spans 10 amino acids. In DNA form, the CDR3 reads TGCAGCGCCCTGGGGTACGAGCAGTACTTC. It encodes CSALGYEQYF.

The chain has TRBV6-1 and TRBJ2-1; D is uncertain. The CDR3 covers 13 residues. Germline CDR1 MNHNS, CDR2 SASEGT. V dropped 7 bases and J dropped 7 bases, with 14 bases sitting between them. CDR3 sequence: CASNIIDVNEQFF. The CDR3 region has the DNA TGTGCCAGCAATATCATCGACGTGAATGAGCAGTTCTTC.

This chain links TRBV14 with TRBJ2-7; D is possibly TRBD1 (6 bases). Germline CDR1 and CDR2: SGHDN and FVKESK. This CDR3 spans 16 amino acids. V lost 1 base and J lost 2, with 15 bases in between. Here the CDR3 reads CASSQVPGAGTYEQYF. Here the CDR3 DNA reads TGTGCCAGCAGCCAAGTCCCAGGGGCAGGGACCTACGAGCAGTACTTC.

As concerns this clone: The sample contains more than one DNA sequence encoding this CDR3. The chain has TRBV10-1 and TRBJ1-3; no definite D call. The V end lost 0 bases, the J end lost 1 base, and 4 bases lay between the germline ends. The CDR3 is made up of 14 amino acids. Germline V gene data show CDR1 as WNHNN and CDR2 as SYGVQD (reference sequence). For the CDR3, the DNA is TGCGCCAGCAGTGAGTCCGGTTCTGGAAACACCATATATTTT. Residues: CASSESGSGNTIYF.

The rearrangement joins TRBV6-6 to TRBJ1-2; the D gene is possibly TRBD1 (5 bases). Trimming shortened V by 6 bases and J by 0 bases, and 14 bases separated the two germline ends. Germline lookup yields CDR1 MNHNY and CDR2 SVGAGI (reference sequence). The CDR3 is 15 residues long. DNA for the CDR3: TGTGCCAGCAGCTTAGACAGTTTAACTAACTATGGCTACACCTTC. Translated: CASSLDSLTNYGYTF.

The chain couples TRBV18 to TRBJ2-7; 8 bases line up with TRBD1. Unmatched junction bases numbered 5, after V lost 3 bases and J lost 4 bases. The germline CDR1 and CDR2 sequences are KGHSH and LQKENI. This CDR3 comprises 14 residues. The CDR3 protein is CASSPFDRGYEQYF. The CDR3 DNA reads as TGTGCCAGCTCACCCTTTGACAGGGGTTACGAGCAGTACTTC.

The V and J genes are TRBV7-3 and TRBJ2-3; tentative D call: TRBD2 (5 bases). V lost 5 bases and J lost 0, with 9 bases in between. Germline CDR1 reads SGHTA; CDR2 reads FQGTGA. The CDR3 length is 14 residues. CDR3 in DNA: TGTGCCAGCAGCCGACGGACTAGCACAGATACGCAGTATTTT. This encodes CASSRRTSTDTQYF.

The genes are TRBV7-2 and TRBJ2-1, with TRBD2 matching 13 bases. V was clipped by 4 bases and J by 9 bases; unmatched bases: 3. The CDR3 is 14 amino acids. CDR1 SGHTA and CDR2 FQGNSA come from the germline V gene. The CDR3 nucleotides read TGTGCCAGCAGCTCCGGACTAGCGGGAGCTGAGCAGTTCTTC. Translating it yields CASSSGLAGAEQFF.

The V call is TRBV2, the J call TRBJ2-7; D ambiguous. Trimming stripped 1 base from V and 3 bases from J, with 13 bases between. Germline V CDR1 and CDR2: SNHLY, FYNNEI. The CDR3 length is 15 residues. The CDR3 here is CASSEGAGFDYEQYF. CDR3 nucleotide sequence: TGTGCCAGCAGTGAAGGGGCAGGTTTTGACTACGAGCAGTACTTC.

The V call is TRBV28, the J call TRBJ1-3; D not resolved. V was pared by 3 bases and J by 9 bases, with 12 bases between. The CDR3 runs to 13 residues. From germline, CDR1 is MDHEN and CDR2 SYDVKM. DNA for the CDR3: TGTGCCAGCAGTTTGTCCGGGAGCGGCACCATATATTTT. Translated, it gives CASSLSGSGTIYF.

The rearrangement links TRBV7-6 to TRBJ2-7; D unclear. With 0 bases removed from V and 3 bases from J, the gap between germline ends came to 6 bases. Germline lookup yields CDR1 SGHVS and CDR2 FNYEAQ. The CDR3 is made up of 13 amino acids. The CDR3 here is CASSLAKGYEQYF. Written as DNA, the CDR3 is TGTGCCAGCAGCTTAGCGAAGGGCTACGAGCAGTACTTC. The variable domain in full, completed from reference TRBV7-6 and TRBJ2-7, reads GAGVSQSPRYKVTKRGQDVALRCDPISGHVSLYWYRQALGQGPEFLTYFNYEAQQDKSGLPNDRFSAERPEGSISTLTIQRTEQRDSAMYRCASSLAKGYEQYFGPGTRLTVT.

The rearrangement links TRBV6-5 to TRBJ1-4; D is unclear. There are 14 residues in the CDR3. Trimming left V 0 bases short and J 7 bases short, with 9 bases between. Germline assignment: CDR1 MNHEY and CDR2 SVGAGI. The CDR3 coding sequence is TGTGCCAGCAGTTACTCGAGGACCAGTGAAAAACTGTTTTTT. It yields the protein CASSYSRTSEKLFF.

The chain joins TRBV5-4 to TRBJ2-5, with D possibly TRBD2 on 6 matching bases. The V and J ends lost 3 bases and 1 base respectively, with 10 bases between them. Germline CDR1 SGHNT, CDR2 YYREEE (reference sequence). This CDR3 region has 14 residues. For the CDR3, the DNA is TGTGCCAGCAGCTCTACTAGCTTCCAAGAGACCCAGTACTTC. Translating it yields CASSSTSFQETQYF.

Points on this clone: An end of the junction differs from the germline gene, which may be a read error. The chain uses TRBV11-2 and TRBJ1-1, with 7 bases identical to TRBD1. This CDR3 is 15 amino acids long. Germline values: CDR1 SGHAT, CDR2 FQNNGV. As DNA, the CDR3 is TGTGCCGGCAGCCCGAACCGGGACAGGAACACTGAAGCTTTCTTT. Translation: CAGSPNRDRNTEAFF.

The CDR3 protein is CASRSPGVSMETQYF. In nucleotides, the CDR3 is TGTGCCAGCAGGTCTCCAGGGGTGTCGATGGAGACCCAGTACTTC. The rearrangement uses TRBV6-6 and TRBJ2-5; TRBD1 might be the D (6 bases). Germline-derived CDR1 and CDR2 are MNHNY and SVGAGI (reference sequence). This CDR3 is built from 15 residues. With 6 bases removed from V and 5 bases from J, the gap between germline ends came to 19 bases.

This clone was observed a few times. The rearrangement joins TRBV5-1 to TRBJ1-4; the D is unclear. Trimming removed 4 bases at V and 8 bases at J, with 12 bases between. The CDR3 loop spans 13 amino acids. Germline-derived CDR1 and CDR2 are SGHRS and YFSETQ. The CDR3 DNA reads as TGCGCCAGCAGCCCAAATCCGACAGAAAAACTGTTTTTT. It translates to CASSPNPTEKLFF. The variable domain in full, with the rest retrieved from reference TRBV5-1 and TRBJ1-4, is KAGVTQTPRYLIKTRGQQVTLSCSPISGHRSVSWYQQTPGQGLQFLFEYFSETQRNKGNFPGRFSGRQFSNSRSEMNVSTLELGDSALYLCASSPNPTEKLFFGSGTQLSVL.

This clone was found a few times. The rearrangement uses TRBV15 and TRBJ2-7; a possible D gene is TRBD1 (6 bases). The germline V gene encodes CDR1 LNHNV and CDR2 YYDKDF (reference sequence). V was shortened by 0 bases and J by 1 base, with 19 bases between the two germline ends. This CDR3 comprises 18 residues. CDR3 sequence: CATSRDPGTPLKSYEQYF. The CDR3 coding sequence is TGTGCCACCAGCAGAGACCCTGGGACACCCCTTAAATCCTACGAGCAGTACTTC.

In regard to this clone: The same CDR3 is also encoded by other DNA sequences in this sample. V and J are TRBV10-3 and TRBJ2-3, with unresolved D. Germline lookup yields CDR1 ENHRY and CDR2 SYGVKD. The CDR3 contains 12 residues. V lost 3 bases, J lost 0 bases, and 1 base lay in between. CDR3 protein: CAISDSTDTQYF. The CDR3 DNA is TGTGCCATCAGTGATAGCACAGATACGCAGTATTTT.

The genes are TRBV29-1 and TRBJ1-1, with D tentatively TRBD1 (5 bases). Trimming stripped 4 bases from V and 10 bases from J, with 13 bases between. The CDR3 has 11 amino acids. Per germline, CDR1 SQVTM and CDR2 ANQGSEA. CDR3 loop: CSVGVGTAAFF. In DNA form, the CDR3 reads TGCAGCGTTGGGGTGGGGACGGCAGCTTTCTTT.

The CDR3 DNA reads TGTGCCAGCAGCCGACCGGTCGGGAGCTCCTACAATGAGCAGTTCTTC. Translated, it gives CASSRPVGSSYNEQFF. The chain links TRBV21-1 to TRBJ2-1; the table's D gene call, TRBD2, was not cross checked with the DNA. TRBV21-1 is reported as a pseudogene. This CDR3 has 16 amino acids.

This clone has a single count. This sequence joins TRBV6-6 and TRBJ2-5; no definite D call. The assigned J gene may be wrong: the sequence end matches TRBJ2-7 better. The CDR3 consists of 11 residues. Germline V gene sequence: CDR1 MNHNY, CDR2 SVGAGI (reference sequence). CDR3 region: CASSPGLEQYF. The CDR3 region has the DNA TGTGCCAGCAGCCCCGGGCTCGAGCAGTACTTC.

This clone was seen only once. The chain couples TRBV6-1 to TRBJ1-3; D is uncertain. CDR3 length: 15 residues. Germline values: CDR1 MNHNS, CDR2 SASEGT. V was trimmed by 5 bases and J by 0 bases, leaving 11 bases between them. The CDR3: CASSLTRDSGNTIYF. CDR3 sequence (DNA): TGTGCCAGCAGTCTCACACGGGACTCTGGAAACACCATATATTTT.